This T cell receptor (beta chain) comes out of a study of T cell responses to AZD1222 COVID-19 vaccine. Whole-study results and caveats: Vaccine-associated CD4 TCRs spanned spike, dominant at 160-218 and 743-854. After two AZD1222 doses, spike-specific TCR breadth and depth rose versus day 0. In a largely white British group with more females than males, clonal diversity was possibly underestimated.

Germline V gene data show CDR1 as SGHDN and CDR2 as FVKESK. V was pared by 6 bases and J by 4 bases, with 15 bases between. The CDR3 totals 15 residues. Concerning this clone: Its antigen remains unidentified.

Sequenced by immunoSEQ multiplex PCR; TCRdb stores in-frame clones only, minus some. The sample yields around 99,000 clones, more than 85% seen once. The sequences come from peripheral blood, collected 28 days after the second AZD1222 dose. The chain uses TRBV14 and TRBJ2-2, with D perhaps being TRBD1 or TRBD2 (5 bases each). This TCR came from an adult who received the AZD1222 COVID-19 vaccine. The CDR3 loop is CASSWDPRVTGELFF. The CDR3 DNA sequence: TGTGCCAGCAGTTGGGACCCGCGGGTCACCGGGGAGCTGTTTTTT. Complete variable domain (other parts from reference TRBV14 and TRBJ2-2): EAGVTQFPSHSVIEKGQTVTLRCDPISGHDNLYWYRRVMGKEIKFLLHFVKESKQDESGMPNNRFLAERTGGTYSTLKVQPAELEDSGVYFCASSWDPRVTGELFFGEGSRLTVL.